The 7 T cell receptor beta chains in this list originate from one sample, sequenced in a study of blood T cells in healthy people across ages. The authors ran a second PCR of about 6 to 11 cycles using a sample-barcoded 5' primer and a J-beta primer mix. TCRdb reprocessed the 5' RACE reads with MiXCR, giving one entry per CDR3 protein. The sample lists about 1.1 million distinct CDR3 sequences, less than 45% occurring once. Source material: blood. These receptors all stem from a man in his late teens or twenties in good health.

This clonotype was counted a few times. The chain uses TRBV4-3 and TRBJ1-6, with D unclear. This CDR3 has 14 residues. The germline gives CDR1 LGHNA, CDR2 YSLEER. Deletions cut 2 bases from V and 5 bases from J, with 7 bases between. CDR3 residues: CASSQRSNNSPLHF. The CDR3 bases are TGCGCCAGCAGCCAAAGATCTAATAATTCACCCCTCCACTTT.

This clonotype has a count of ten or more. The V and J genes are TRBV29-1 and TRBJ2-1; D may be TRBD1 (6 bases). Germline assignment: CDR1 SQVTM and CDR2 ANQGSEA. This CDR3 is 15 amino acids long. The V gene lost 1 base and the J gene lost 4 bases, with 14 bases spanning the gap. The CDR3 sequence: CSVEGKSGVYNEQFF. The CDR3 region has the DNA TGCAGCGTTGAAGGCAAATCAGGGGTGTACAATGAGCAGTTCTTC.

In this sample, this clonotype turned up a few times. The CDR3 DNA reads as TGTGCCAGCAAGACAGGGGCGGGACAGCCCCAGCATTTT. Protein sequence: CASKTGAGQPQHF. The J gene is TRBJ1-5, the V gene TRBV6-5; TRBD1 agrees at 8 bases. With V trimmed by 7 bases and J by 7 bases, 6 bases remained unmatched. CDR3 size: 13 residues. Germline V gives CDR1 MNHEY, CDR2 SVGAGI.

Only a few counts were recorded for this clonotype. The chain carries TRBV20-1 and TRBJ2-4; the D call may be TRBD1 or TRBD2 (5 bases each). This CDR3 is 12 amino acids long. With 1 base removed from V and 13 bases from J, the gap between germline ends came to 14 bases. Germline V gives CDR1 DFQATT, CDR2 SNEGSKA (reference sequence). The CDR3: CSARGGLNEQYF. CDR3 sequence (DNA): TGCAGTGCTAGAGGGGGGTTGAATGAGCAGTACTTC.

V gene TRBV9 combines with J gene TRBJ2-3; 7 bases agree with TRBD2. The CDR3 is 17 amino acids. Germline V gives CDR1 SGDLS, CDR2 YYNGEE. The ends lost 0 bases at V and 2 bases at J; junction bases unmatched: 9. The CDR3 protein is CASSVASGDYYTDTQYF. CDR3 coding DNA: TGTGCCAGCAGCGTAGCTAGTGGGGACTACTACACAGATACGCAGTATTTT.

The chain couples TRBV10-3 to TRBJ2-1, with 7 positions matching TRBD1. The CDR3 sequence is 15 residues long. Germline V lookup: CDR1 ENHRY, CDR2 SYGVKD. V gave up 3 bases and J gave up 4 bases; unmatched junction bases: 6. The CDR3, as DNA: TGTGCCATCAGTGACGTGACAGGGATTTACAATGAGCAGTTCTTC. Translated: CAISDVTGIYNEQFF.

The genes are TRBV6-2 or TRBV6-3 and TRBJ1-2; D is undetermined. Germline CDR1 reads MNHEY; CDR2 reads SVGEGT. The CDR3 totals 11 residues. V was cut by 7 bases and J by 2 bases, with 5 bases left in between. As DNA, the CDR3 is TGTGCCAGCACCAGCAACTATGGCTACACCTTC. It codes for CASTSNYGYTF.